The TCR beta chain under discussion was sequenced for a study of cytomegalovirus exposure and HLA in healthy donors. The CDR3 consists of 14 residues. Per germline, CDR1 SGHRS and CDR2 YFSETQ. Trimming took 4 bases from V and 5 from J; bases not matched to a gene: 8. Both 60 Vbeta primers and 13 Jbeta primers went into the PCR. Some clones are missing from TCRdb's copy, which holds only in-frame ones; the method was immunoSEQ multiplex PCR. The table lists 150,000 to 200,000 clones, 12% of them singletons. This clone was seen only a few times. The rearrangement links TRBV5-1 to TRBJ1-2; 7 bases fit TRBD1. The TCR originated in a man aged 50 or older in good health and CMV-seropositive. Material: PBMCs. The CDR3 here is CASSPAEGAYGYTF. CDR3 nucleotides: TGCGCCAGCAGCCCTGCTGAGGGGGCATATGGCTACACCTTC. Full variable domain (remainder filled in from reference TRBV5-1 and TRBJ1-2): KAGVTQTPRYLIKTRGQQVTLSCSPISGHRSVSWYQQTPGQGLQFLFEYFSETQRNKGNFPGRFSGRQFSNSRSEMNVSTLELGDSALYLCASSPAEGAYGYTFGSGTRLTVV.